What follows describes a single TCR beta chain. No antigen is known for it. After removal of 6 bases from V and 3 bases from J, the junction contained 5 bases not matched to a gene. The CDR3 contains 13 residues. CDR1 is WSHSY, CDR2 SAAADI, per germline. This specimen comes from a study of cytomegalovirus exposure and HLA in healthy donors. 60 Vbeta and 13 Jbeta primers were used in PCR. The table came from immunoSEQ multiplex PCR; TCRdb's copy has only in-frame clones and leaves some out. Of tens of thousands of clones listed, more than 60% are singletons. Study-level results: Because they were indistinguishable, some V segments, including TRBV6-2 and TRBV6-3, were excluded.

Input material: PBMCs. The clonotype comes from a male donor in good health and CMV-seropositive. This rearrangement joins TRBV10-2 to TRBJ2-7, with 7 positions matching TRBD1. In DNA, the CDR3 is TGCGCCAGCAGGGAACAGGGGTTCTACGAGCAGTACTTC. Translation gives CASREQGFYEQYF.